Here is one T cell receptor beta chain with its context. What antigen it recognizes has not been identified. Base qualities are not at hand, and no much larger clone is one base apart. This specimen belongs to a study of blood T cell repertoires in COVID-19 (dated by TCRdb to 2020 to 2021). With respect to the entire study: The collaborator samples originated in the United States, Italy and Spain and spanned the acute and convalescent phases of COVID-19. Where HLA class I and class II types were available, the types were taken from metadata supplied by the sample provider, not from assay-based typing. A freely available public database, intended as a resource for researchers studying the immune response to SARS-CoV-2, is where the repertoires were released. A de-identified subject ID, COVID-19 status, age in years and sex were almost always included in the sample metadata. Subjects who had been exposed to COVID-19, were actively infected with it, or had recovered from it provided the deeply sampled blood TCRbeta repertoires that made up the dataset. The prospective study material was composed of cDNA or gDNA derived from T cells, B-cell-depleted T cells, or PBMCs. The samples were drawn from two sources: the first 160 participants of the ongoing ImmuneRACE study, and 1,000 to 1,500 subjects contributed by 6 global collaborators. On the study overall, not on this receptor specifically: The quantity of clinical and demographic metadata differed by source and by participant and was supplied without curation.

TCRbeta CDR3 regions were amplified from genomic DNA by means of the immunoSEQ Assay, a bias-controlled multiplex PCR. Per the original workflow: The number of nucleated cells in each sample was estimated from the amplification of reference gene primers within the assay. To quantify the absolute abundance of each unique TCRbeta CDR3 rearrangement, sequence reads were collapsed and filtered. For each sample, productive Simpson clonality was calculated as the square root of Simpson's diversity index over productive rearrangements. TCRdb took over this immuneACCESS table, retaining in-frame rearrangements with V and J assigned. Such tables are incomplete; in checked studies, under half of the missing clones stem from an unresolved V gene, and the remainder is unexplained. For V, J and clone size, that table is used; D and trimming come from the DNA. The sample yields 300,000 to 350,000 clones; about 90% were counted once. Around 7.9% of the sample lies in the top ten.

One collaborating source in Seattle enrolled patients during active infection and followed them longitudinally through the course of disease. Whole blood was collected in K2EDTA tubes by collaborating institutions according to the institutions' own protocols. For TCRbeta analysis, collaborator samples were shipped as frozen whole blood, as isolated PBMCs, or as DNA extracted from either sample type. V trim: 6 bases; J trim: 3 bases; unmatched bases: 4. Counted from cysteine to phenylalanine, this CDR3 has 15 amino acids. Just CDR3 DNA is preserved here, 45 bases in frame from base 1. The germline V gene (reference sequence) yields WNHNN for CDR1 and SYGVQD for CDR2.

The sequence was collected from a woman aged 70-85 years with COVID-19, enrolled during active disease. The chain is made from TRBV10-1 and TRBJ2-1; TRBD2 agrees with 11 junctional bases. Sequences were obtained from peripheral blood. The nucleotide sequence reads TGCGCCAGCAGCCTGCTAGCGGGGGGCTACAATGAGCAGTTCTTC. This is translated as CASSLLAGGYNEQFF.